This T cell receptor (beta chain) stems from a study of T-cell memory formation after mild COVID-19. Overall study results and limits: The CD4+ clones that contracted clustered mainly within CM and EM, and the CD8+ clones concentrated in EMRA.

V shed 1 base and J shed 7 bases, with 13 bases lying between them. CDR1 and CDR2 (germline): SEHNR, FQNEAQ (reference sequence). There are 15 residues in the CDR3. On this clonotype itself: Its matching antigen is unknown.

One entry per CDR3 protein results from TCRdb running MiXCR on the 5' RACE reads. The profile shows fewer than 500,000 distinct CDR3 sequences, approximately 25% of them singletons. This TCR was sampled from an adult woman who had mild COVID-19 (a few samples of this study predate the infection). Cell type and time point are not known. The V call is TRBV7-9, the J call TRBJ1-4; possibly TRBD1 for D (5 bases). The source material was PBMCs or a T cell subset sorted from them (not recorded which). The CDR3 reads CASSLDMGRFEKLFF. CDR3 nucleotides: TGTGCCAGCAGCTTAGATATGGGACGGTTTGAAAAACTGTTTTTT.